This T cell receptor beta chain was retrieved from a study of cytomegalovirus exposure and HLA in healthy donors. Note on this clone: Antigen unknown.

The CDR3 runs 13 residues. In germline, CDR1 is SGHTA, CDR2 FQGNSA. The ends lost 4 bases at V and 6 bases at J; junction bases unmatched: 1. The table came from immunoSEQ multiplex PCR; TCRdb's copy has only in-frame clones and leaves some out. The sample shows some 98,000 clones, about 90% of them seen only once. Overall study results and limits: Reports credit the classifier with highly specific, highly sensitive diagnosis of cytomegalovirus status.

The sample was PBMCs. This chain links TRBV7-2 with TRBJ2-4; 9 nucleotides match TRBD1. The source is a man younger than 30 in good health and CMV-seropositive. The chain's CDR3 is CASSSDRGNIQYF. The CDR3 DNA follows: TGTGCCAGCAGCTCGGACAGGGGAAACATTCAGTACTTC. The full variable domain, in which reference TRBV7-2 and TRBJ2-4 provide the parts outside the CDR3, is GAGVSQSPSNKVTEKGKDVELRCDPISGHTALYWYRQSLGQGLEFLIYFQGNSAPDKSGLPSDRFSAERTGGSVSTLTIQRTQQEDSAVYLCASSSDRGNIQYFGAGTRLSVL.